This is a list of T cell receptor beta chains from one sample in a study of OX40 agonist ivuxolimab in advanced cancers. The data were produced by immunoSEQ multiplex PCR, yet TCRdb's version contains in-frame clones alone and is incomplete. The table has tens of thousands of clones, approximately 91% seen once; the top ten hold about 5.5%. The sample consisted of CD4+ or CD8+ T cells sorted from blood, taken in a trial of the OX40 agonist ivuxolimab. Receptors were obtained from an adult with an advanced solid tumor such as melanoma, head and neck, liver or kidney cancer. CDR3s leave out the opening cysteine and the closing phenylalanine or tryptophan.

J,V,CDR3
TRBJ2-7,TRBV6-5,ASSYSKRGGSYEQY
TRBJ2-1,TRBV1,TSSQVAETVNEQF
TRBJ2-5,TRBV5-4,ASSPGLAGGKETQY
TRBJ1-5,TRBV6-6,ASSYTDSNQPQH
TRBJ2-2,TRBV5-8,ASSLSGYTGELF
TRBJ2-7,TRBV27,ASSLPTGTGDRYEQY
TRBJ2-3,TRBV11-3,ASSEGQSTADTQY
TRBJ2-1,TRBV18,ASSPGLGDEQF
TRBJ1-2,TRBV11-2,ASSLGQDYGYT
TRBJ2-2,TRBV2,ASSAGLATGELF
TRBJ2-2,TRBV16,ASSQFRASNTGELF
TRBJ2-1,TRBV9,ASSVGGRYNEQF
TRBJ1-1,TRBV18,ASSPQPGSNTEAF
TRBJ2-2,TRBV2,ASNVGGRVTGELF
TRBJ2-7,TRBV27,ASSLSGTRSYEQY
TRBJ2-2,TRBV18,ASSPWIRDRGRGTGELF
TRBJ2-2,TRBV7-8,ASSTRQGAGGELF
TRBJ2-1,TRBV7-6,ASSPITGLAGVIDEQF
TRBJ2-3,TRBV5-1,ASSLASGGPKDTQY
TRBJ2-3,TRBV28,ASRGVGVADTQY
TRBJ1-1,TRBV7-2,ASSSGPNTEAF
TRBJ2-5,TRBV28,ASSFGGETQY
TRBJ2-2,TRBV19,ATWGREDTGELF
TRBJ2-7,TRBV5-1,ASSLTTGLTYEQY
TRBJ2-2,TRBV18,ASSPGITGELF
TRBJ1-1,TRBV9,ASSVEGGEAF
TRBJ1-2,TRBV2,ASNSPDPNYGYT
TRBJ2-5,TRBV7-2,ASSPGVRETQY
TRBJ2-1,TRBV2,ASRRQGALTPEQF
TRBJ2-2,TRBV7-9,ASSRLFGRGVDTGELF
TRBJ1-1,TRBV2,ASGRGTNTEAF
TRBJ1-1,TRBV28,ASSPGGVRGADEAF
TRBJ2-1,TRBV5-1,ASSFLAGAGNEQF
TRBJ1-1,TRBV5-1,ASRTGDNLNTEAF
TRBJ2-2,TRBV28,ASSLRGATGELF
TRBJ1-1,TRBV21-1,ASSKSGGNTEAF
TRBJ1-2,TRBV5-1,ASSLGGNYGYT
TRBJ2-7,TRBV4-2,ASSQAIASSYEQY
TRBJ2-1,TRBV4-3,ASSQDSKADEQF
TRBJ2-1,TRBV11-3,ASSTGQGGEQF
TRBJ1-4,TRBV7-6,ASSLGGQGGEKLF
TRBJ2-3,TRBV4-2,ASSQTLAGGTDTQY
TRBJ2-1,TRBV5-1,ASSLQSYEQF
TRBJ1-2,TRBV6-6,ASSYSRGVDGYT
TRBJ2-3,TRBV5-5,ASSYEQGADTQY
TRBJ2-7,TRBV25-1,ASSKTGQGLNEQY
TRBJ1-2,TRBV7-8,ASSLTGGPNYGYT
TRBJ2-2,TRBV7-2,ASSPVLANTGELF
TRBJ2-1,TRBV10-3,AISDGTSRWKNNEQF
TRBJ2-3,TRBV5-1,ASSDPSGTSGSTDTQY
TRBJ1-2,TRBV10-2,ASSEGDGYT
TRBJ2-1,TRBV27,ASSFYNEQF